These 29 T cell receptor beta chains were all obtained from the same sample, sequenced in a study of control samples from healthy donors and cancer patients. The table came from immunoSEQ multiplex PCR; TCRdb's copy has only in-frame clones and leaves some out. Among 150,000 to 200,000 clones listed, about nine tenths were seen once. The sequenced sample was blood. These receptors originate from a woman between 40 and 55 years old in good health.

The chain recombines TRBV27 with TRBJ2-1; 11 bases align to TRBD2. V lost 4 bases and J lost 5; bases outside the gene matches: 4. Germline V gives CDR1 MNHEY, CDR2 SMNVEV (reference sequence). The CDR3 extends over 15 amino acids. The CDR3 reads CASSYTSGGHNEQFF. In nucleotides, the CDR3 is TGTGCCAGCAGTTACACTAGCGGGGGCCACAATGAGCAGTTCTTC.

Concerning this clone itself: At the DNA level, this CDR3 is encoded by other sequences in the same sample as well. The chain combines TRBV6-5 with TRBJ2-2, with a possible D match to TRBD1 (5 bases). V was trimmed by 2 bases and J by 2 bases, leaving 9 bases between them. The CDR3 is 15 amino acids. Germline lookup yields CDR1 MNHEY and CDR2 SVGAGI. Here the CDR3 DNA reads TGTGCCAGCAGTTACCGACAGAGTAACACCGGGGAGCTGTTTTTT. Protein product: CASSYRQSNTGELFF.

The V gene is TRBV5-1, the J gene TRBJ1-1; tentatively, D is TRBD1 (5 bases). From germline, CDR1 is SGHRS and CDR2 YFSETQ. V lost 1 base to trimming and J lost 4 bases, with 11 bases between them. This CDR3 comprises 14 residues. The CDR3 DNA reads TGCGCCAGCAGCTTGAGAGGGGCCGGCACTGAAGCTTTCTTT. It specifies CASSLRGAGTEAFF.

J is TRBJ2-1 and V is TRBV7-6; no reliable D call. V lost 1 base and J 3 bases, leaving 10 bases between the germline ends. CDR1 and CDR2 from the germline V gene are SGHVS and FNYEAQ. The CDR3 contains 15 residues. Written as DNA, the CDR3 is TGTGCCAGCAGCTTAGAAAGGTCCCTCTACAATGAGCAGTTCTTC. Its protein is CASSLERSLYNEQFF.

The chain combines TRBV27 with TRBJ1-5, with D perhaps TRBD1 (5 bases). Trimming shortened V by 7 bases and J by 0 bases, and 13 bases separated the two germline ends. The CDR3 sequence is 15 residues long. Germline assignment: CDR1 MNHEY and CDR2 SMNVEV (reference sequence). CDR3 in amino acids: CASKAGINSNQPQHF. In DNA form, the CDR3 reads TGTGCCAGCAAGGCAGGGATCAATAGCAATCAGCCCCAGCATTTT.

The V call is TRBV28, the J call TRBJ2-7, with D possibly matching TRBD1 (5 bases). Germline CDR1 reads MDHEN; CDR2 reads SYDVKM. This CDR3 contains 13 residues. Trimming shortened V by 8 bases and J by 5 bases, and 16 bases separated the two germline ends. The CDR3 sequence: CASRLNQGHEQYF. CDR3 coding DNA: TGTGCCAGCCGGCTGAACCAGGGTCACGAGCAGTACTTC.

V and J are TRBV19 and TRBJ1-1, with D possibly matching TRBD1 (6 bases). V lost 6 bases and J lost 1, with 30 bases in between. The germline V gene encodes CDR1 LNHDA and CDR2 SQIVND (reference sequence). CDR3 size: 20 residues. CDR3 in DNA: TGTGCCAGTAGCGTACTTGTGCCTATTTTAACGGGACACAAGAACACTGAAGCTTTCTTT. Amino acid sequence: CASSVLVPILTGHKNTEAFF.

The chain has TRBV24-1 and TRBJ1-2; D unclear. The V end was cut by 3 bases, the J end by 5 bases, with 12 bases between. The V gene's germline CDR1 is KGHDR and CDR2 SFDVKD. There are 14 residues in the CDR3. Here the CDR3 DNA reads TGTGCCACCAGTGATGCCTCCAGGAGGTATGGCTACACCTTC. This sequence encodes CATSDASRRYGYTF.

This chain joins TRBV10-1 and TRBJ2-5; 12 nucleotides match TRBD2. The J segment lost 2 bases and the V segment lost 0 bases, leaving 1 base of the junction unmatched. Looked up from germline, CDR1 is WNHNN and CDR2 is SYGVQD (reference sequence). This CDR3 region has 16 residues. This chain's CDR3 is CASSESTSGGQETQYF. The CDR3 DNA sequence: TGCGCCAGCAGTGAGTCTACTAGCGGGGGGCAAGAGACCCAGTACTTC.

This clone was seen once. The V gene is TRBV15, the J gene TRBJ1-4; no definite D call. V was clipped by 0 bases and J by 0 bases, with 14 bases between them. This CDR3 region has 18 residues. The V gene's germline CDR1 is LNHNV and CDR2 YYDKDF (reference sequence). In DNA, the CDR3 is TGTGCCACCAGCAGAGAGTTCCGGATCTCAGCAACTAATGAAAAACTGTTTTTT. Translating gives CATSREFRISATNEKLFF.

The chain recombines TRBV5-1 with TRBJ2-7, with 14 bases matching TRBD2. V trimming: 2 bases; J trimming: 3 bases; junction bases outside the gene matches: 7. CDR1 is SGHRS, CDR2 YFSETQ, per germline. There are 17 residues in the CDR3. CDR3 amino acids: CASSFGLAGGRGYEQYF. For the CDR3, the DNA is TGCGCCAGCAGCTTCGGACTAGCGGGGGGCCGGGGCTACGAGCAGTACTTC.

This clone occurred a few times. The chain couples TRBV5-4 to TRBJ2-3; D may be TRBD1 (6 bases). The CDR3 has 14 residues. Germline CDR1 SGHNT, CDR2 YYREEE (reference sequence). The V end was cut by 1 base, the J end by 5 bases, with 11 bases between. The CDR3 sequence is CASSLRQVGDTQYF. The DNA for the CDR3 is TGTGCCAGCAGCTTGCGACAGGTTGGAGATACGCAGTATTTT. The complete variable domain, with remaining parts taken from reference TRBV5-4 and TRBJ2-3, reads ETGVTQSPTHLIKTRGQQVTLRCSSQSGHNTVSWYQQALGQGPQFIFQYYREEENGRGNFPPRFSGLQFPNYSSELNVNALELDDSALYLCASSLRQVGDTQYFGPGTRLTVL.

V is TRBV9 and J is TRBJ2-7; 9 bases map to TRBD2. Trimming at V came to 3 bases and at J to 3 bases, leaving 4 bases not matched to a gene. Looked up from germline, CDR1 is SGDLS and CDR2 is YYNGEE. CDR3 length: 14 amino acids. The CDR3 sequence: CASSAGGGGYEQYF. CDR3 DNA: TGTGCCAGCAGCGCAGGCGGGGGGGGCTACGAGCAGTACTTC.

The J gene is TRBJ2-7, the V gene TRBV5-1, with no clear D. From germline, CDR1 is SGHRS and CDR2 YFSETQ. This CDR3 has 14 residues. V was clipped by 4 bases and J by 5 bases, with 16 bases between them. The DNA of the CDR3 is TGCGCCAGCAGCCTGACTGATTCGGTCAACGAGCAGTACTTC. It translates to CASSLTDSVNEQYF.

The rearrangement joins TRBV7-9 to TRBJ2-1, with D perhaps matching TRBD1 (7 bases). CDR1 and CDR2 (germline): SEHNR, FQNEAQ (reference sequence). With 0 bases removed from V and 8 bases from J, the gap between germline ends came to 11 bases. There are 14 residues in the CDR3. For the CDR3, the DNA is TGTGCCAGCAGCTTAGCGTCAGGGGGGCATGAGCAGTTCTTC. This encodes CASSLASGGHEQFF.

This sequence joins TRBV7-9 and TRBJ1-1; D is undetermined. The CDR3 runs to 14 residues. V was clipped by 2 bases and J by 6 bases, with 13 bases between them. CDR1 SEHNR and CDR2 FQNEAQ come from the germline V gene (reference sequence). The CDR3 sequence is CASSLPGTVPEAFF. CDR3 sequence (DNA): TGTGCCAGCAGCTTACCAGGCACAGTCCCTGAAGCTTTCTTT.

This clone came up once. The genes are TRBV6-5 and TRBJ1-5; maybe TRBD1 (5 bases). Per the germline V gene, CDR1 is MNHEY and CDR2 is SVGAGI. V lost 7 bases, J lost 6 bases, and 10 bases lay in between. This CDR3 spans 12 amino acids. The CDR3 DNA reads TGTGCCAGCACCGGGGCGGGTCAGCCCCAGCATTTT. Encoded protein: CASTGAGQPQHF.

The CDR3 region is CASRSGGVHEQFF. The DNA for the CDR3 is TGTGCCAGCCGGAGCGGGGGGGTACATGAGCAGTTCTTC. V is TRBV2 and J is TRBJ2-1, with TRBD2 matching over 10 bases. Trimming at V came to 8 bases and at J to 8 bases, leaving 6 bases not matched to a gene. Germline CDR1 reads SNHLY; CDR2 reads FYNNEI. The CDR3 is 13 amino acids.

The chain recombines TRBV7-9 with TRBJ1-1; D is perhaps TRBD1 (6 bases). This CDR3 spans 13 amino acids. Germline CDR1 is SEHNR and CDR2 is FQNEAQ (reference sequence). V was clipped by 1 base and J by 9 bases, with 12 bases between them. CDR3 bases: TGTGCCAGCAGCTTAGATCAGGACAGTCAAGCTTTCTTT. Its translation: CASSLDQDSQAFF.

The CDR3 sequence: CASSLDFRNTQYF. As DNA, the CDR3 is TGTGCCAGCAGCTTGGATTTTAGGAATACGCAGTATTTT. The chain carries TRBV27 and TRBJ2-3, with D uncertain. V lost 6 bases and J 7 bases, leaving 14 bases between the germline ends. CDR3 size: 13 residues. Germline CDR1 is MNHEY and CDR2 is SMNVEV (reference sequence).

The gene calls are TRBV29-1 and TRBJ2-1; 7 nucleotides line up with TRBD2. CDR3 length: 14 amino acids. Germline V gives CDR1 SQVTM, CDR2 ANQGSEA. Trimming removed 5 bases from V and 8 bases from J; junction bases left unmatched: 12. CDR3 amino acids: CSVRGVAGGDEQFF. The CDR3 DNA follows: TGCAGCGTTCGAGGGGTAGCGGGTGGAGATGAGCAGTTCTTC.

The chain joins TRBV6-5 to TRBJ1-2; D unclear. Germline-derived CDR1 and CDR2 are MNHEY and SVGAGI. Trimming took 2 bases from V and 8 from J, leaving 15 bases between them. This CDR3 comprises 14 residues. DNA for the CDR3: TGTGCCAGCAGTTACGGCCAGGCCCCGGGGGGCTACACCTTC. This translates into CASSYGQAPGGYTF.

The V call is TRBV2, the J call TRBJ1-2; TRBD1 matches at 9 bases. With 6 bases clipped from V and 3 bases from J, the junction kept 5 bases outside the gene matches. CDR1 is SNHLY and CDR2 is FYNNEI in the germline V gene. This CDR3 has 14 amino acids. CDR3 nucleotides: TGTGCCAGCAGAAAGGGACAGGGAGACTATGGCTACACCTTC. Protein sequence: CASRKGQGDYGYTF. Variable domain in full (rest from reference TRBV2 and TRBJ1-2): EPEVTQTPSHQVTQMGQEVILRCVPISNHLYFYWYRQILGQKVEFLVSFYNNEISEKSEIFDDQFSVERPDGSNFTLKIRSTKLEDSAMYFCASRKGQGDYGYTFGSGTRLTVV.

This clone was picked up one time. The chain uses TRBV11-3 and TRBJ2-5; 8 nucleotides line up with TRBD1. This CDR3 comprises 13 residues. CDR1 SGHNT and CDR2 YENEEA come from the germline V gene. Losses at the gene ends were 5 bases for V and 5 bases for J; bases not matched to a gene: 4. CDR3 nucleotides: TGTGCCAGCAGCGCTACAGGGGGGGAGACCCAGTACTTC. Amino acid sequence: CASSATGGETQYF.

The V gene is TRBV2, the J gene TRBJ2-7; D is perhaps TRBD2 (6 bases). Trimming left V 7 bases short and J 3 bases short, with 16 bases between. The length of the CDR3 is 14 residues. Germline CDR1 is SNHLY and CDR2 is FYNNEI. The CDR3 sequence is CASTEDYQGYEQYF. As DNA, the CDR3 is TGTGCCAGCACTGAGGACTATCAAGGCTACGAGCAGTACTTC.

The DNA of the CDR3 is TGTGCCAGCAGCTTATTGCCGGGGGCCACAGATACGCAGTATTTT. Its protein is CASSLLPGATDTQYF. The V call is TRBV7-3, the J call TRBJ2-3; perhaps D is TRBD1 or TRBD2 (6 bases each). With 2 bases removed from V and 2 bases from J, the gap between germline ends came to 11 bases. Germline CDR1 and CDR2: SGHTA and FQGTGA. The CDR3 contains 15 residues.

The chain carries TRBV7-9 and TRBJ1-2, with D possibly being TRBD1 (5 bases). V lost 2 bases, J lost 5 bases, and 15 bases lay in between. This CDR3 comprises 15 residues. Germline V gene lookup returns CDR1 SEHNR and CDR2 FQNEAQ (reference sequence). The CDR3 DNA follows: TGTGCCAGCAGCTTAATGGGCAAGGAGGGGTATGGCTACACCTTC. This codes for CASSLMGKEGYGYTF.

The CDR3 region is CASSSGRHGYTF. The CDR3 coding sequence is TGTGCCAGCAGTTCTGGGCGTCATGGCTACACCTTC. The chain uses TRBV6-5 and TRBJ1-2, with no clear D. From germline, CDR1 is MNHEY and CDR2 SVGAGI. V was trimmed by 4 bases and J by 6 bases, leaving 9 bases between them. The CDR3 is 12 residues long.

The chain has TRBV5-5 and TRBJ1-1; weak D call: TRBD1 (5 bases). The CDR3 runs to 13 residues. CDR1 SGHKS and CDR2 YYEKEE come from the germline V gene (reference sequence). The V end was cut by 5 bases, the J end by 2 bases, with 10 bases between. CDR3 DNA sequence: TGTGCCAGCAGTTATGGGACCAACACTGAAGCTTTCTTT. Translation: CASSYGTNTEAFF.